This TCR beta chain comes out of a study of glioma-infiltrating T cells. Using RNA template, CDR3s of TCR alpha and beta were amplified with iRepertoire arm-PCR. One entry per CDR3 protein results from TCRdb running MiXCR on the multiplex PCR reads. The data contain 93,000 or so distinct CDR3 sequences, 29% of them singletons. The CDR3 sequence is 16 residues long. The V end lost 4 bases, the J end lost 0 bases, and 17 bases lay between the germline ends. CDR1 is SGHRS, CDR2 YFSETQ, per germline. This clonotype was sampled from a human donor with low-grade glioma or glioblastoma, undergoing nonglioma brain surgery, or in good health (not recorded which). The chain combines TRBV5-1 with TRBJ2-7; D remains ambiguous. The sample comprised glioma tissue, nonneoplastic brain tissue, or PBMCs (not recorded which). CDR3 in amino acids: CASSPLWTGSSYEQYF. The CDR3 bases are TGCGCCAGCAGCCCACTTTGGACGGGCAGCTCCTACGAGCAGTACTTC.